This entry is about one TCR beta chain. V shed 7 bases and J 9 bases; nucleotides not matched to a gene: 15. The CDR3 has 15 residues. Germline assignment: CDR1 LGHDT and CDR2 YNNKEL (reference sequence). The data derive from a study of blood T cell repertoires in COVID-19. At the level of the study: T cells, B-cell-depleted T cells, or PBMCs provided the cDNA or gDNA that served as material.

Original processing methods: Counts of nucleated cells, estimated from reference gene primer amplification, were obtained. The table came from immunoSEQ multiplex PCR; TCRdb's copy has only in-frame clones and leaves some out. The V and J calls and clone size come from that table; D and trimming were worked out from the DNA. This sample has roughly 32,000 clones, with approximately 85% found just once. The source is a man in his 60s with active or convalescent COVID-19. V and J are TRBV3-1 (or the pseudogene TRBV3-2) and TRBJ2-1; 7 bases line up with TRBD2. Sequencing input: peripheral blood. CDR3 residues: CASTRRTSGYGEQFF. The CDR3 DNA reads as TGTGCCAGCACCAGGAGGACTAGTGGTTACGGTGAGCAGTTCTTC.